The TCR beta chain under discussion was sequenced for a study of PD-L1 blockade in urothelial cancer. Study-level information: Prior chemotherapy regimens per patient numbered 0 to 3. Blood was tested 3 weeks (second dose) and 6 weeks into treatment. Overall study results and limits: Sub-median blood TCR clonality before treatment predicted longer survival.

Some clones are missing from TCRdb's copy, which holds only in-frame ones; the method was immunoSEQ multiplex PCR. This sample has around 66,000 clones; 88% occur once, and the top ten carry around 10%. Time point given: peripheral blood 6 weeks after treatment start. On this clone: Its antigen is undetermined.

The source was PBMCs, collected around atezolizumab (anti-PD-L1) treatment. This clonotype originated in a man aged 55 to 70 with urothelial cancer.

CDR3 sequence (DNA): TGTGCCAGCAAAGTCGAGGGGGAGAACTATGGCTACACCTTC. It codes for CASKVEGENYGYTF. J is TRBJ1-2 and V is TRBV2; D possibly corresponds to TRBD1 (6 bases). CDR1 is SNHLY, CDR2 FYNNEI, per germline. This CDR3 region has 14 residues. V was pared by 7 bases and J by 2 bases, with 14 bases between. Looking up the rest from reference TRBV2 and TRBJ1-2 gives the full variable domain: EPEVTQTPSHQVTQMGQEVILRCVPISNHLYFYWYRQILGQKVEFLVSFYNNEISEKSEIFDDQFSVERPDGSNFTLKIRSTKLEDSAMYFCASKVEGENYGYTFGSGTRLTVV.